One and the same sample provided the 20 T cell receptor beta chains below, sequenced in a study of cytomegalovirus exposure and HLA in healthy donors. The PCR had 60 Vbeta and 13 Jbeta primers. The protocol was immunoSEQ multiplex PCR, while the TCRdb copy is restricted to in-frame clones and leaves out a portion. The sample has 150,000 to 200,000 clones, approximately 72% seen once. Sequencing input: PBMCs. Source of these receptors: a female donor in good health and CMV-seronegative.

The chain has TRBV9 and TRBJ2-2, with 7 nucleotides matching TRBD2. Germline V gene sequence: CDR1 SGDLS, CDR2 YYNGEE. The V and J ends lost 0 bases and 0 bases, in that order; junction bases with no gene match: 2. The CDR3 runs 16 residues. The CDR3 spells CASSVGGGPNTGELFF. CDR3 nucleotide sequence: TGTGCCAGCAGCGTAGGGGGAGGGCCGAACACCGGGGAGCTGTTTTTT. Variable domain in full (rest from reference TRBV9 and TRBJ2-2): DSGVTQTPKHLITATGQRVTLRCSPRSGDLSVYWYQQSLDQGLQFLIQYYNGEERAKGNILERFSAQQFPDLHSELNLSSLELGDSALYFCASSVGGGPNTGELFFGEGSRLTVL.

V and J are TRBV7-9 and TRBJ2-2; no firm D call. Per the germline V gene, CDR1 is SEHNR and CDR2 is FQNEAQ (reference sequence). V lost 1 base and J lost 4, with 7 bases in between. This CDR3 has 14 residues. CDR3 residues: CASSLDVITGELFF. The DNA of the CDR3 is TGTGCCAGCAGCTTAGATGTTATCACCGGGGAGCTGTTTTTT.

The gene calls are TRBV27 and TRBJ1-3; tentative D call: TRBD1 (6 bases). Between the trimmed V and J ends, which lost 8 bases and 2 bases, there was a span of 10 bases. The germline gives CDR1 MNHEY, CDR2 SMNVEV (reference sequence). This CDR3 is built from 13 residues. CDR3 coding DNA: TGTGCCAGCCAGGGGTACCCTGGAAACACCATATATTTT. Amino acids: CASQGYPGNTIYF.

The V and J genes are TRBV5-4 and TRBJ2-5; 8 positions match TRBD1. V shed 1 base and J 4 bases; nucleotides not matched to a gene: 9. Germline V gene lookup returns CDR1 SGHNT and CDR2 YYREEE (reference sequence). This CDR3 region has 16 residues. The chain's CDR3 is CASSLSVTGGRETQYF. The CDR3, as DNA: TGTGCCAGCAGCTTGTCCGTCACAGGGGGTAGAGAGACCCAGTACTTC.

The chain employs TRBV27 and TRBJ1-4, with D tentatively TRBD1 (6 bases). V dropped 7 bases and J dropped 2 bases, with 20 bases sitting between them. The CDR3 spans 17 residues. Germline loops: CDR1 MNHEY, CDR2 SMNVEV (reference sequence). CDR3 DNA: TGTGCCAGCATTCGGGGGGCGGATTGGTCGACTAATGAAAAACTGTTTTTT. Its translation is CASIRGADWSTNEKLFF.

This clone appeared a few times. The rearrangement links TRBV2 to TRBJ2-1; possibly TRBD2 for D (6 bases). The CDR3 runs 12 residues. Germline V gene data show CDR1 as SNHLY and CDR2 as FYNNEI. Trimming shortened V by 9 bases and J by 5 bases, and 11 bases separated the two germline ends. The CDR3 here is CARDVADNEQFF. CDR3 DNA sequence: TGTGCCAGGGATGTAGCGGACAATGAGCAGTTCTTC.

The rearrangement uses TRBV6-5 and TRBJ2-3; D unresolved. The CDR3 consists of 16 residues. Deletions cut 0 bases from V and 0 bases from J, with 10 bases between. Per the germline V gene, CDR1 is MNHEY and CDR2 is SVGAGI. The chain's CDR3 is CASSYSGTSSTDTQYF. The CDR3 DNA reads TGTGCCAGCAGTTACTCGGGCACATCTAGCACAGATACGCAGTATTTT.

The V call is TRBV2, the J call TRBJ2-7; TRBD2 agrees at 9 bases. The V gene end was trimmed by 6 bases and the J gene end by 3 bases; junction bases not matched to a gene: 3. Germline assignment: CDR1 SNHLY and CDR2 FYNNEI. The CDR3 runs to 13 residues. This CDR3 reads CASRLTSGYEQYF. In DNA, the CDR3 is TGTGCCAGCAGGTTGACTAGCGGCTACGAGCAGTACTTC.

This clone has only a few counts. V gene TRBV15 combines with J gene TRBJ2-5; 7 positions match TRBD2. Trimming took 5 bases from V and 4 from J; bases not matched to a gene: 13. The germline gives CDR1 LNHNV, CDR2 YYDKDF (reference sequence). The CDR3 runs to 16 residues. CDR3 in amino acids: CATSLESSGMAETQYF. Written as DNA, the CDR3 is TGTGCCACCAGCCTGGAGTCCAGCGGGATGGCAGAGACCCAGTACTTC.

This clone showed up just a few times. As DNA, the CDR3 is TGTGCCAGTCTATGGCGGGACAGCTCCAATCAGCCCCAGCATTTT. It is translated as CASLWRDSSNQPQHF. The chain carries TRBV19 and TRBJ1-5, with TRBD1 matching 7 bases. With 8 bases clipped from V and 3 bases from J, the junction kept 10 bases outside the gene matches. In germline, CDR1 is LNHDA, CDR2 SQIVND (reference sequence). The CDR3 sequence is 15 residues long.

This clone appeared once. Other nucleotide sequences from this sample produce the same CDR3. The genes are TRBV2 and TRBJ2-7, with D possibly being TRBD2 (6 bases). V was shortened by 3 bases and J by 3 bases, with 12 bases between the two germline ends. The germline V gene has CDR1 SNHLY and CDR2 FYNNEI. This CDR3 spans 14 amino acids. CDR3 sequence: CASSEFGTLYEQYF. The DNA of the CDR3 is TGTGCCAGCAGTGAGTTCGGGACTCTCTACGAGCAGTACTTC.

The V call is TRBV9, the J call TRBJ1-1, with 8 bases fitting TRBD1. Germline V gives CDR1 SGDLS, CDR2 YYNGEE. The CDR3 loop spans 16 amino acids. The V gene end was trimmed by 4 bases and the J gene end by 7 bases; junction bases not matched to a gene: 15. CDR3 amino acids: CASSPEAGDRSIEAFF. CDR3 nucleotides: TGTGCCAGCAGCCCGGAGGCCGGGGACAGGAGTATTGAAGCTTTCTTT.

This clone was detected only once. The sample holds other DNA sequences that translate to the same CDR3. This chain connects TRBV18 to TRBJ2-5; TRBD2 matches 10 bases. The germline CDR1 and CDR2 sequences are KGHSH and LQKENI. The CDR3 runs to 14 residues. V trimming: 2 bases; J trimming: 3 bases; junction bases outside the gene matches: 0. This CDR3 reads CASSPGLAEETQYF. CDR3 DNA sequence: TGTGCCAGCTCACCAGGACTAGCGGAAGAGACCCAGTACTTC. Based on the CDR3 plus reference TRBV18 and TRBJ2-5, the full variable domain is NAGVMQNPRHLVRRRGQEARLRCSPMKGHSHVYWYRQLPEEGLKFMVYLQKENIIDESGMPKERFSAEFPKEGPSILRIQQVVRGDSAAYFCASSPGLAEETQYFGPGTRLLVL.

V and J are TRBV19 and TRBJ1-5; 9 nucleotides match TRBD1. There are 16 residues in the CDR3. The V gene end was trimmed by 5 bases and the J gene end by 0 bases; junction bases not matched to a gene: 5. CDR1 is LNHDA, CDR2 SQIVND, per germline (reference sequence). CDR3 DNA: TGTGCCAGTAGTCTACAGGGGGCAGATAGCAATCAGCCCCAGCATTTT. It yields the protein CASSLQGADSNQPQHF. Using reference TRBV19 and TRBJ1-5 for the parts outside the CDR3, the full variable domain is DGGITQSPKYLFRKEGQNVTLSCEQNLNHDAMYWYRQDPGQGLRLIYYSQIVNDFQKGDIAEGYSVSREKKESFPLTVTSAQKNPTAFYLCASSLQGADSNQPQHFGDGTRLSIL.

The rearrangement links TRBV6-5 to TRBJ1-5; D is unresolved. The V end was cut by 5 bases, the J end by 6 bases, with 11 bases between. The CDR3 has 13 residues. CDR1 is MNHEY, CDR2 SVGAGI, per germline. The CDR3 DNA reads TGTGCCAGCAGTAGGGAGAGAGGTCAGCCCCAGCATTTT. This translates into CASSRERGQPQHF.

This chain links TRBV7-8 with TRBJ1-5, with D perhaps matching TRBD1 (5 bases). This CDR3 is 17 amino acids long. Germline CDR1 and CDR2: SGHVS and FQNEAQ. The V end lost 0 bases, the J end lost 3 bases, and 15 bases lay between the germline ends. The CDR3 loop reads CASSLALEGWVNQPQHF. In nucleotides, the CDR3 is TGTGCCAGCAGCTTAGCGCTGGAGGGGTGGGTCAATCAGCCCCAGCATTTT. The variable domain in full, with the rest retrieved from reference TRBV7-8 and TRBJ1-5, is GAGVSQSPRYKVAKRGQDVALRCDPISGHVSLFWYQQALGQGPEFLTYFQNEAQLDKSGLPSDRFFAERPEGSVSTLKIQRTQQEDSAVYLCASSLALEGWVNQPQHFGDGTRLSIL.

In DNA form, the CDR3 reads TGCGCCAGCAGCCAAAGACTAGCGGGGGGGATTGTAGCCAAAAACATTCAGTACTTC. It yields the protein CASSQRLAGGIVAKNIQYF. The chain has TRBV4-1 and TRBJ2-4; TRBD2 matches at 14 bases. Germline CDR1 is MGHRA and CDR2 is YSYEKL. The CDR3 has 19 residues. The V segment lost 2 bases and the J segment 0 bases; nucleotides outside the gene matches: 6.

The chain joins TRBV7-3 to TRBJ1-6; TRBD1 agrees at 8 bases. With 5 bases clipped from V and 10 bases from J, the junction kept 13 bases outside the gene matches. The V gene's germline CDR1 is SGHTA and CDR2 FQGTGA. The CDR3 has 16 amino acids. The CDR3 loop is CASSQGTGTGGSPLHF. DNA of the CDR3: TGTGCCAGCAGCCAAGGTACCGGGACAGGTGGATCACCCCTCCACTTT.

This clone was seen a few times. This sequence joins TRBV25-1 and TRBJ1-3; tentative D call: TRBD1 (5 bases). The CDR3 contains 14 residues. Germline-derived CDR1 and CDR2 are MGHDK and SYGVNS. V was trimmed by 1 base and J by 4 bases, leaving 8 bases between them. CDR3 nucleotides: TGTGCCAGCAGTGAATGGGGGGTCGGAAACACCATATATTTT. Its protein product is CASSEWGVGNTIYF.

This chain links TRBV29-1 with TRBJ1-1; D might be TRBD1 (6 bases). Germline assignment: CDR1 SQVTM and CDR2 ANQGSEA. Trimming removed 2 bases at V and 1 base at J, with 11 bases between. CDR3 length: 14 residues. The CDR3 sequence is CSVETSRGNTEAFF. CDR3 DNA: TGCAGCGTTGAAACCTCCAGGGGGAACACTGAAGCTTTCTTT.